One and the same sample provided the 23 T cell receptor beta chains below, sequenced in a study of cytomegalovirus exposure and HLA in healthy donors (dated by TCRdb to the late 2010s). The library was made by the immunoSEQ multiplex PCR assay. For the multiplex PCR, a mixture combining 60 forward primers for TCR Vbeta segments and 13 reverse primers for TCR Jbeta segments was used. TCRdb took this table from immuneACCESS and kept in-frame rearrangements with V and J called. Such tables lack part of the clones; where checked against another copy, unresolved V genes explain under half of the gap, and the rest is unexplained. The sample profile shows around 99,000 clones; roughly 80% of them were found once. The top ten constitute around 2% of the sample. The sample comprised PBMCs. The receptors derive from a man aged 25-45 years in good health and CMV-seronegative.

CDR3 bases: TGTGCCAGCATCCTTTCGAGGGGGATCAATCAGCCCCAGCATTTT. Translated, it gives CASILSRGINQPQHF. V and J are TRBV6-1 and TRBJ1-5; D might be TRBD1 (6 bases). The CDR3 runs 15 residues. V was shortened by 7 bases and J by 3 bases, with 16 bases between the two germline ends. The germline V gene has CDR1 MNHNS and CDR2 SASEGT.

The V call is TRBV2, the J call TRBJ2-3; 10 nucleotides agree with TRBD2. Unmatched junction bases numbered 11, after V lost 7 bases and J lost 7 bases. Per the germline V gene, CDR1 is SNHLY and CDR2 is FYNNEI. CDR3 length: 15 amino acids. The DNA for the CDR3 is TGTGCCAGCATACCGGGACTAGCGCTAAGCCATACGCAGTATTTT. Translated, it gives CASIPGLALSHTQYF.

CDR3 region: CASSLGRSSYEQYF. The CDR3 nucleotides read TGTGCCAGCAGCTTGGGGAGGAGCTCCTACGAGCAGTACTTC. This sequence joins TRBV7-9 and TRBJ2-7, with D possibly being TRBD2 (6 bases). Germline V gene lookup returns CDR1 SEHNR and CDR2 FQNEAQ (reference sequence). The CDR3 has 14 amino acids. V was trimmed by 3 bases and J by 0 bases, leaving 9 bases between them. The whole variable domain, filled in from reference TRBV7-9 and TRBJ2-7, reads DTGVSQNPRHKITKRGQNVTFRCDPISEHNRLYWYRQTLGQGPEFLTYFQNEAQLEKSRLLSDRFSAERPKGSFSTLEIQRTEQGDSAMYLCASSLGRSSYEQYFGPGTRLTVT.

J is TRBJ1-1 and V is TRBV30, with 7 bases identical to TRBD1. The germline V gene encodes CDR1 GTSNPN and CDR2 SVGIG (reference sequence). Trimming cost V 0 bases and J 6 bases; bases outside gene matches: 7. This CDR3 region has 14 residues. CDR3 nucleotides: TGTGCCTGGAGTGTCCCGACAGGGTGGCCTGAAGCTTTCTTT. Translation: CAWSVPTGWPEAFF.

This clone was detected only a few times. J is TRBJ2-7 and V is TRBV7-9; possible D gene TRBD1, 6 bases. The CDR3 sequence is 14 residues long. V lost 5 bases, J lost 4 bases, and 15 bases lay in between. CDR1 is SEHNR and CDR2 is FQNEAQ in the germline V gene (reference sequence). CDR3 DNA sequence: TGTGCCAGCAGCGGACGGGACATTAAATACGAGCAGTACTTC. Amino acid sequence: CASSGRDIKYEQYF.

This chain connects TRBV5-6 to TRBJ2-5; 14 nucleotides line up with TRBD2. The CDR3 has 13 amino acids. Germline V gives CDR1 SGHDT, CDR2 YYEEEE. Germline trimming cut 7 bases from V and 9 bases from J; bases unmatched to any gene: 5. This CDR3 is CASGRLAGGAQYF. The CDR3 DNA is TGTGCCAGCGGACGACTAGCGGGGGGGGCCCAGTACTTC.

In DNA, the CDR3 is TGTGCCAGCTCCCCGCTGGAGGCAGATACGCAGTATTTT. Translation gives CASSPLEADTQYF. The chain combines TRBV18 with TRBJ2-3, with D tentatively TRBD2 (5 bases). Trimming stripped 6 bases from V and 4 bases from J, with 11 bases between. The CDR3 consists of 13 residues. Per germline, CDR1 KGHSH and CDR2 LQKENI.

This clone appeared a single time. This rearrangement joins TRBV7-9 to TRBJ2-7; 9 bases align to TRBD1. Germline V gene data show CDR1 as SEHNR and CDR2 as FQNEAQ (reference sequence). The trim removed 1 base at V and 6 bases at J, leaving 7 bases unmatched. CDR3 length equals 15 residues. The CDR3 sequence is CASSLGRDRVGEQYF. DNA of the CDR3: TGTGCCAGCAGCTTAGGCCGGGACAGGGTTGGCGAGCAGTACTTC. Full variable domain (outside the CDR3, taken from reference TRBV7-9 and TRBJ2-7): DTGVSQNPRHKITKRGQNVTFRCDPISEHNRLYWYRQTLGQGPEFLTYFQNEAQLEKSRLLSDRFSAERPKGSFSTLEIQRTEQGDSAMYLCASSLGRDRVGEQYFGPGTRLTVT.

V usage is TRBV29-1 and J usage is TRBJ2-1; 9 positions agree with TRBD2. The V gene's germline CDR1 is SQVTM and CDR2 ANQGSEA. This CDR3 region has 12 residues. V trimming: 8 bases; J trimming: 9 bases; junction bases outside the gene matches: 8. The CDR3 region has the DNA TGCAGCTTTTACCGCGGGGGGGCTGAGCAGTTCTTC. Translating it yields CSFYRGGAEQFF.

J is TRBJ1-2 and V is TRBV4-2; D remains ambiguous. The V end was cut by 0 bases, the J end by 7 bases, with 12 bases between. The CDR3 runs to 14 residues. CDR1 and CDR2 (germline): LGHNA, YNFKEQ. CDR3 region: CASSQERGLGGYTF. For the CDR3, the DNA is TGTGCCAGCAGCCAAGAACGAGGACTTGGTGGCTACACCTTC.

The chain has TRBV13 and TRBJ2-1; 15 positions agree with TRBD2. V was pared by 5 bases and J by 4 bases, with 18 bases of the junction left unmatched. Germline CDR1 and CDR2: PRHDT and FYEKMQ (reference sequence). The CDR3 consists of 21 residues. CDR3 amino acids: CASSPGLAGGPVQGFYNEQFF. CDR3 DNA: TGTGCCAGCAGCCCCGGACTAGCGGGGGGGCCGGTCCAAGGTTTTTACAATGAGCAGTTCTTC.

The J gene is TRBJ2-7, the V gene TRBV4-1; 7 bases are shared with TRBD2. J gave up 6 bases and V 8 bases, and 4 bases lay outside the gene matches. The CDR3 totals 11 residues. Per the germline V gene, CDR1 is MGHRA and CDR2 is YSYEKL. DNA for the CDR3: TGCGCCAGCGGGAGGGGAGTCGAGCAGTACTTC. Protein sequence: CASGRGVEQYF.

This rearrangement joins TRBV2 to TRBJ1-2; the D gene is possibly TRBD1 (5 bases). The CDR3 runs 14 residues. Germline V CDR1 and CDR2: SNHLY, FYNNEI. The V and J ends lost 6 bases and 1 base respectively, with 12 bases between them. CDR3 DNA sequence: TGTGCCAGCAGGGCGCAACAGGTTAACTATGGCTACACCTTC. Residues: CASRAQQVNYGYTF. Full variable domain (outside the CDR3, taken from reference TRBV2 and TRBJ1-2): EPEVTQTPSHQVTQMGQEVILRCVPISNHLYFYWYRQILGQKVEFLVSFYNNEISEKSEIFDDQFSVERPDGSNFTLKIRSTKLEDSAMYFCASRAQQVNYGYTFGSGTRLTVV.

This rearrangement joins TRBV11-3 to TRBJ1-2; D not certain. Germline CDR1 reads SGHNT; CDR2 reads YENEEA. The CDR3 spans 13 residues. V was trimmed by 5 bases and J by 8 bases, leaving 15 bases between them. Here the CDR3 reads CASSPLRGHGYTF. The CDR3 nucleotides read TGTGCCAGCAGCCCCCTTAGAGGGCACGGCTACACCTTC.

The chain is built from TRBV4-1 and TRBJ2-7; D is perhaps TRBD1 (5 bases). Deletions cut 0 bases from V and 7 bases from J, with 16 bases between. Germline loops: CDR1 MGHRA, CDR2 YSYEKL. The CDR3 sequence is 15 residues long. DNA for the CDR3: TGCGCCAGCAGCCAAGATTGGGCAGGCCAGGGTGAGCAGTACTTC. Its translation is CASSQDWAGQGEQYF.

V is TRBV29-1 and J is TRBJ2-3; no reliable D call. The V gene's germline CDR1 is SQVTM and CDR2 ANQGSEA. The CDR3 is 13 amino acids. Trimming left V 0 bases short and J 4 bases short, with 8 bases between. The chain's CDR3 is CSVEEAAADTQYF. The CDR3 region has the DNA TGCAGCGTTGAAGAGGCGGCAGCAGATACGCAGTATTTT.

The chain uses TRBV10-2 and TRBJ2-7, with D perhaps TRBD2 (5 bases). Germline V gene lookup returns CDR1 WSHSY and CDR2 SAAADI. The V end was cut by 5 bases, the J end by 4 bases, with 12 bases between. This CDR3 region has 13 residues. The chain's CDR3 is CASSLSGEYEQYF. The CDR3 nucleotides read TGCGCCAGCAGTCTGAGCGGAGAATACGAGCAGTACTTC.

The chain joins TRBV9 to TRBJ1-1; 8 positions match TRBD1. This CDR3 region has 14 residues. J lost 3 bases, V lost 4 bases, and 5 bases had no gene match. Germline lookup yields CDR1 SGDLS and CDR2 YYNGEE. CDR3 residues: CASSRLQGDTEAFF. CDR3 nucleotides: TGTGCCAGCAGCAGACTACAGGGGGACACTGAAGCTTTCTTT.

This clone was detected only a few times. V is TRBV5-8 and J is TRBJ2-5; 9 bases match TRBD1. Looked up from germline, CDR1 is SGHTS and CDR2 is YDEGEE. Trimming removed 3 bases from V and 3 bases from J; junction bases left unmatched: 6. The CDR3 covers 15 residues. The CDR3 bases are TGTGCCAGCAGCTCCGGGACAGGGTCCAAAGAGACCCAGTACTTC. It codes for CASSSGTGSKETQYF.

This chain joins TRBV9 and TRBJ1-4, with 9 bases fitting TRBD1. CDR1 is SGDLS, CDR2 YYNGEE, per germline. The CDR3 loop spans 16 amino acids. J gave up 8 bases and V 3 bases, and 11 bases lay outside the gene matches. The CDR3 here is CASSGSWGQGYEKLFF. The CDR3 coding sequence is TGTGCCAGCAGCGGATCTTGGGGACAGGGATACGAAAAACTGTTTTTT. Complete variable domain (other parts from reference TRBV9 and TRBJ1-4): DSGVTQTPKHLITATGQRVTLRCSPRSGDLSVYWYQQSLDQGLQFLIQYYNGEERAKGNILERFSAQQFPDLHSELNLSSLELGDSALYFCASSGSWGQGYEKLFFGSGTQLSVL.

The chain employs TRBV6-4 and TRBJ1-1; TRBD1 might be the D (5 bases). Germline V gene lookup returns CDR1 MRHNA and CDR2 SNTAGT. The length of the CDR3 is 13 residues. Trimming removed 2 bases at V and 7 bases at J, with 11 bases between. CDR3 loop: CASSDRGESEAFF. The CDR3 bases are TGTGCCAGCAGTGACCGGGGGGAGAGTGAAGCTTTCTTT.

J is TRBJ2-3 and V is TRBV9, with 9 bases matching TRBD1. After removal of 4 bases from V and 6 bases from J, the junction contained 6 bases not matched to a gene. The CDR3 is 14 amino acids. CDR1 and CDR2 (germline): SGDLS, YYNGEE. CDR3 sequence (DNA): TGTGCCAGCAGCAACACAGGGGGCATGGATACGCAGTATTTT. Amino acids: CASSNTGGMDTQYF.

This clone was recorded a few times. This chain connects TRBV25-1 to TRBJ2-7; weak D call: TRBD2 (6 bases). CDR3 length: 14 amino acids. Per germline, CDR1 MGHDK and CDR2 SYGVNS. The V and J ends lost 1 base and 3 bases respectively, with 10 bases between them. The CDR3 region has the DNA TGTGCCAGCAGTGAATCGGGAGAGGTCTACGAGCAGTACTTC. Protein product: CASSESGEVYEQYF.